This T cell receptor beta chain is from a study of OX40 agonist ivuxolimab in advanced cancers. Study at large: Cancers in dose escalation were hepatocellular, melanoma, renal cell and head and neck. Three patients, one with hepatocellular carcinoma and two with cutaneous melanoma, responded partially. Study-level findings and limits: The 0.1-3.0 mg/kg partial responders had among the lowest clonal expansion.

Trimming took off 1 base at V and 5 bases at J, with 18 bases between the two ends. This CDR3 region has 17 residues. CDR1 PRHDT and CDR2 FYEKMQ come from the germline V gene (reference sequence). With regard to this clone: Its specificity is unknown.

TCRdb keeps only in-frame clones here, not all; method: immunoSEQ multiplex PCR. The sample yields 65,000 to 85,000 clones, approximately 90% seen once. The source is an adult with an advanced solid tumor such as melanoma, head and neck, liver or kidney cancer. This chain links TRBV13 with TRBJ1-3; a possible D gene is TRBD1 (5 bases). The sequencing used CD4+ or CD8+ T cells sorted from blood, collected in a trial of the OX40 agonist ivuxolimab. For the CDR3, the DNA is TGTGCCAGCAGCTTAGTATTAGGGGCGCCAGAAAGAAACACCATATATTTT. Amino acid sequence: CASSLVLGAPERNTIYF.